This T cell receptor beta chain came from a study of cytomegalovirus exposure and HLA in healthy donors. Concerning this clone: The target antigen is unknown.

PCR was performed using 60 Vbeta and 13 Jbeta primers. The protocol was immunoSEQ multiplex PCR, while the TCRdb copy is restricted to in-frame clones and leaves out a portion. The repertoire has fewer than 250,000 clones, 77% of them found once; the top ten carry 2.1%. The V gene's germline CDR1 is SGHKS and CDR2 YYEKEE (reference sequence). This CDR3 comprises 20 residues. J gave up 3 bases and V 0 bases, and 12 bases lay outside the gene matches. Study-wide points: Productive rates of about 87% or about 30% were seen for most TCR beta V segments in an earlier analysis. In a later analysis, V- and J-gene trimming of beta chains associated with a DCLRE1C missense variant, replicated independently. In a later analysis, donors in an Asian-associated ancestry cluster reportedly had fewer N-insertions in productive TCRs than the cohort mean. It is likely that the observed cluster of highly shared sequence variants was a sequencing artifact.

The genes are TRBV5-5 and TRBJ1-4; TRBD1 matches 12 bases. Sequences were obtained from PBMCs. The clonotype originates from a woman aged 25 to 39 in good health and CMV-seropositive. CDR3 nucleotides: TGTGCCAGCAGCTTGGGTAATCGCGGGACAGGGGGCCTTCCTAATGAAAAACTGTTTTTT. Residues: CASSLGNRGTGGLPNEKLFF.